The 27 T cell receptor beta chains reported below all come from one sample, sequenced in a study of post-analysis software for immune sequencing data. Sequencing libraries made from TCR beta cDNA carried unique molecular identifiers. From the PCR reads, TCRdb called clonotypes with MiXCR, one entry per CDR3 protein. The sample contains 150,000 to 200,000 distinct CDR3 sequences, under 40% of which appear only once. The sequencing here drew on blood, taken after autologous hematopoietic stem cell transplantation. Receptor source: a girl under 18 with multiple sclerosis.

This clonotype was detected only a few times. The CDR3 region has the DNA TGTGCCAGCAGCACCCAGAGGGGGGGAGAGACCCAGTACTTC. Translated: CASSTQRGGETQYF. The V call is TRBV7-2, the J call TRBJ2-5; the D gene is possibly TRBD2 (7 bases). Trimming shortened V by 5 bases and J by 4 bases, and 14 bases separated the two germline ends. The CDR3 contains 14 residues. Per the germline V gene, CDR1 is SGHTA and CDR2 is FQGNSA. The full variable domain, rest sourced from reference TRBV7-2 and TRBJ2-5, is GAGVSQSPSNKVTEKGKDVELRCDPISGHTALYWYRQSLGQGLEFLIYFQGNSAPDKSGLPSDRFSAERTGGSVSTLTIQRTQQEDSAVYLCASSTQRGGETQYFGPGTRLLVL.

Here the CDR3 reads CASSQRQERYGYTF. The DNA of the CDR3 is TGTGCCAGCAGCCAACGACAGGAAAGATACGGCTACACCTTC. The V call is TRBV7-8, the J call TRBJ1-2, with D possibly matching TRBD1 (6 bases). The V and J ends lost 5 bases and 8 bases respectively, with 18 bases between them. The CDR3 has 14 amino acids. The germline V gene has CDR1 SGHVS and CDR2 FQNEAQ. The variable domain in full, completed from reference TRBV7-8 and TRBJ1-2, reads GAGVSQSPRYKVAKRGQDVALRCDPISGHVSLFWYQQALGQGPEFLTYFQNEAQLDKSGLPSDRFFAERPEGSVSTLKIQRTQQEDSAVYLCASSQRQERYGYTFGSGTRLTVV.

This chain connects TRBV27 to TRBJ2-3; 11 nucleotides agree with TRBD2. V dropped 1 base and J dropped 0; count of bases not matched to a gene: 0. CDR3 length equals 16 residues. CDR1 and CDR2 (germline): MNHEY, SMNVEV (reference sequence). The CDR3 loop reads CASSLWTSGSTDTQYF. CDR3 in DNA: TGTGCCAGCAGTTTATGGACTAGCGGGAGCACAGATACGCAGTATTTT.

A note on this clonotype: A much larger clone sits a single nucleotide away, making a read error possible. The V gene is TRBV7-3, the J gene TRBJ1-1; TRBD1 might be the D (5 bases). This CDR3 comprises 13 residues. Trimming took off 5 bases at V and 5 bases at J, with 12 bases between the two ends. Per germline, CDR1 SGHTA and CDR2 FQGTGA. CDR3 DNA: TGTGCCAGCAGCGGCGACAGCCGAACTGAAGCTTTCTTT. This codes for CASSGDSRTEAFF.

The V gene is TRBV15, the J gene TRBJ2-4, with D possibly being TRBD2 (6 bases). This CDR3 has 17 residues. Germline-derived CDR1 and CDR2 are LNHNV and YYDKDF (reference sequence). Between the trimmed V and J ends, which lost 3 bases and 0 bases, there was a span of 15 bases. This chain's CDR3 is CATSRGGLQLAKNIQYF. In DNA, the CDR3 is TGTGCCACCAGCAGGGGGGGACTTCAGTTAGCCAAAAACATTCAGTACTTC.

V and J are TRBV20-1 and TRBJ1-1; D gene unclear. Germline values: CDR1 DFQATT, CDR2 SNEGSKA (reference sequence). This CDR3 has 10 residues. Trimming stripped 6 bases from V and 11 bases from J, with 13 bases between. This CDR3 is CSARARSAFF. In DNA form, the CDR3 reads TGCAGTGCCCGGGCCAGATCGGCTTTCTTT.

This chain uses TRBV28 with TRBJ2-7, with a tentative D call TRBD2 (5 bases). Germline V CDR1 and CDR2: MDHEN, SYDVKM. This CDR3 is built from 13 residues. Trimming stripped 5 bases from V and 2 bases from J, with 10 bases between. The CDR3 protein is CASSPRGTYEQYF. The DNA of the CDR3 is TGTGCCAGCAGTCCCCGGGGAACCTACGAGCAGTACTTC.

The rearrangement links TRBV5-5 to TRBJ2-3; D unresolved. Germline V CDR1 and CDR2: SGHKS, YYEKEE (reference sequence). Trimming cost V 1 base and J 0 bases, with 6 bases left between them. The CDR3 loop spans 14 amino acids. This CDR3 reads CASSLFGSTDTQYF. CDR3 DNA sequence: TGTGCCAGCAGCTTGTTTGGAAGCACAGATACGCAGTATTTT.

This clonotype was picked up a small number of times. The chain couples TRBV20-1 to TRBJ2-3, with D perhaps TRBD2 (6 bases). V lost 4 bases and J lost 6, with 26 bases in between. This CDR3 comprises 17 residues. Germline V gene sequence: CDR1 DFQATT, CDR2 SNEGSKA (reference sequence). As DNA, the CDR3 is TGCAGTGCTAAGCCGGGAGCCGAGAGGATGTGGGCGGATACGCAGTATTTT. This translates into CSAKPGAERMWADTQYF.

This clonotype was detected a few times. This sequence joins TRBV20-1 and TRBJ1-2, with D perhaps matching TRBD1 (6 bases). V lost 5 bases to trimming and J lost 2 bases, with 15 bases between them. This CDR3 region has 14 residues. Germline-derived CDR1 and CDR2 are DFQATT and SNEGSKA (reference sequence). CDR3 bases: TGCAGTGCTCCTATGGAGAGGGGGAACTATGGCTACACCTTC. Translated: CSAPMERGNYGYTF.

The V call is TRBV7-9, the J call TRBJ2-1; no definite D call. The CDR3 runs to 14 residues. Germline values: CDR1 SEHNR, CDR2 FQNEAQ (reference sequence). With 6 bases removed from V and 1 base from J, the gap between germline ends came to 10 bases. CDR3 sequence (DNA): TGTGCCAGCAGACCCAAGACGTCCTACAATGAGCAGTTCTTC. Translation: CASRPKTSYNEQFF.

This clonotype was counted between two and nine times. This sequence joins TRBV7-3 and TRBJ2-5; 14 bases line up with TRBD2. The DNA end favors TRBJ2-1, so the J call may be wrong. This CDR3 has 19 residues. CDR1 SGHTA and CDR2 FQGTGA come from the germline V gene. Here the CDR3 reads CASSPAGTSGGLIQETQFF. In DNA form, the CDR3 reads TGTGCCAGCAGCCCTGCCGGGACTAGCGGGGGACTTATCCAAGAGACCCAGTTCTTC.

This chain links TRBV2 with TRBJ2-4, with D possibly being TRBD2 (7 bases). The J call is in doubt because the DNA end fits TRBJ2-5 better. Germline values: CDR1 SNHLY, CDR2 FYNNEI. The CDR3 loop spans 15 amino acids. CDR3 in amino acids: CASSERGGGQETQYF. The CDR3 bases are TGTGCCAGCAGTGAAAGGGGAGGGGGTCAAGAGACCCAGTACTTC.

Only a few counts were recorded for this clonotype. The chain carries TRBV12-3 or TRBV12-4 and TRBJ1-1; no clear D. Deletions cut 6 bases from V and 10 bases from J, with 15 bases between. CDR3 length: 12 residues. The CDR3 nucleotides read TGTGCCAGCAGACCCGGGCCTCCGCCAGCTTTCTTT. Translated: CASRPGPPPAFF.

As for this clonotype: A clone one base away is much larger, so this may be a read error. The chain combines TRBV20-1 with TRBJ1-4; D call uncertain. The length of the CDR3 is 13 residues. From germline, CDR1 is DFQATT and CDR2 SNEGSKA (reference sequence). CDR3 loop: CSAGDLSNEKLFF. The CDR3 bases are TGCAGTGCTGGAGATCTGAGTAATGAAAAACTGTTTTTT.

This clonotype was detected many times. The rearrangement links TRBV10-3 to TRBJ2-7; tentative D call: TRBD1 (5 bases). Germline assignment: CDR1 ENHRY and CDR2 SYGVKD. The ends were cut back, 3 bases at V and 6 bases at J, with 15 bases in the middle. The CDR3 spans 14 residues. The CDR3 DNA reads as TGTGCCATCAGTGAATCGCTAGGGGCCCGCGAGCAGTACTTC. As protein: CAISESLGAREQYF.

The table lists this clonotype with a few counts. A read error may explain this, as a much larger clone is one base away. The V call is TRBV9, the J call TRBJ2-5; tentative D call: TRBD2 (5 bases). The germline CDR1 and CDR2 sequences are SGDLS and YYNGEE. The length of the CDR3 is 15 residues. CDR3 sequence reads: CASSVDGVAQEAQYF. For the CDR3, the DNA is TGTGCCAGCAGCGTAGACGGGGTGGCTCAAGAGGCCCAGTACTTC. The variable domain in full, completed from reference TRBV9 and TRBJ2-5, reads DSGVTQTPKHLITATGQRVTLRCSPRSGDLSVYWYQQSLDQGLQFLIQYYNGEERAKGNILERFSAQQFPDLHSELNLSSLELGDSALYFCASSVDGVAQEAQYFGPGTRLLVL.

This clonotype occurred many times. The gene calls are TRBV5-1 and TRBJ2-1; 9 nucleotides agree with TRBD2. CDR1 and CDR2 (germline): SGHRS, YFSETQ. The junction had 10 bases not matched to a gene; V was cut back by 0 bases and J by 6 bases. The CDR3 runs to 17 residues. The CDR3 spells CASSLVLAGGPSNEQFF. DNA for the CDR3: TGCGCCAGCAGCTTGGTATTGGCGGGAGGGCCCAGCAATGAGCAGTTCTTC. Based on the CDR3 plus reference TRBV5-1 and TRBJ2-1, the full variable domain is KAGVTQTPRYLIKTRGQQVTLSCSPISGHRSVSWYQQTPGQGLQFLFEYFSETQRNKGNFPGRFSGRQFSNSRSEMNVSTLELGDSALYLCASSLVLAGGPSNEQFFGPGTRLTVL.

The V call is TRBV20-1, the J call TRBJ2-1; 9 nucleotides line up with TRBD1. The CDR3 spans 14 residues. Trimming removed 7 bases from V and 0 bases from J; junction bases left unmatched: 4. The germline gives CDR1 DFQATT, CDR2 SNEGSKA (reference sequence). CDR3 DNA sequence: TGCAGTGGACAGGGACAGGGCTCCTACAATGAGCAGTTCTTC. Translation gives CSGQGQGSYNEQFF.

The chain combines TRBV5-5 with TRBJ2-7; tentative D call: TRBD2 (6 bases). The length of the CDR3 is 16 residues. Germline V lookup: CDR1 SGHKS, CDR2 YYEKEE (reference sequence). Between the trimmed V and J ends, which lost 0 bases and 3 bases, there was a span of 16 bases. CDR3 sequence reads: CASSLAKGLSYYEQYF. In DNA form, the CDR3 reads TGTGCCAGCAGCTTGGCCAAGGGACTTTCCTACTACGAGCAGTACTTC.

This clonotype was counted a few times. V is TRBV9 and J is TRBJ2-5; D remains ambiguous. Germline V gene lookup returns CDR1 SGDLS and CDR2 YYNGEE. The CDR3 is made up of 14 amino acids. V gave up 2 bases and J gave up 5 bases, with 13 bases separating them. As DNA, the CDR3 is TGTGCCAGCAGCGTCCCCGGGTTAGGGGAGACCCAGTACTTC. Amino acid sequence: CASSVPGLGETQYF.

This clonotype has only a few counts. This chain uses TRBV6-5 with TRBJ2-1; D possibly matches TRBD1 or TRBD2 (5 bases each). Trimming removed 5 bases from V and 6 bases from J, with 20 bases in between. Germline V gene data show CDR1 as MNHEY and CDR2 as SVGAGI. This CDR3 has 16 residues. CDR3 amino acids: CASSPKRLQGRNEQFF. The CDR3, as DNA: TGTGCCAGCAGTCCAAAACGGCTCCAGGGACGCAATGAGCAGTTCTTC.

This clonotype has at least ten counts. The rearrangement uses TRBV20-1 and TRBJ2-5, with D unclear. The V gene's germline CDR1 is DFQATT and CDR2 SNEGSKA (reference sequence). Between the trimmed V and J ends, which lost 5 bases and 2 bases, there was a span of 12 bases. The CDR3 is made up of 13 amino acids. CDR3 protein: CSAEEDGQETQYF. The DNA of the CDR3 is TGCAGTGCTGAAGAGGACGGACAAGAGACCCAGTACTTC.

This clonotype was seen once. The V gene is TRBV12-3 or TRBV12-4, the J gene TRBJ2-3; TRBD1 matches 9 bases. The CDR3 extends over 15 amino acids. Germline trimming cut 5 bases from V and 8 bases from J; bases unmatched to any gene: 11. The CDR3 protein is CASSGDRVVYGTQYF. DNA for the CDR3: TGTGCCAGCAGTGGGGACAGGGTTGTTTATGGTACGCAGTATTTT.

This clonotype was detected only a few times. This chain joins TRBV15 and TRBJ1-2; TRBD1 is a possible D gene (5 bases). V lost 3 bases to trimming and J lost 1 base, with 9 bases between them. The germline V gene has CDR1 LNHNV and CDR2 YYDKDF (reference sequence). The CDR3 contains 14 residues. The CDR3 loop reads CATSSGGLNYGYTF. The CDR3 coding sequence is TGTGCCACCAGCAGCGGGGGTCTTAACTATGGCTACACCTTC.

This sequence joins TRBV2 and TRBJ2-7; 7 nucleotides match TRBD2. The germline V gene has CDR1 SNHLY and CDR2 FYNNEI. The trim removed 5 bases at V and 13 bases at J, leaving 11 bases unmatched. The CDR3 contains 12 residues. CDR3 in DNA: TGTGCCAGCAGTTCGACCTTTGGGGACTATTACTTC. As protein: CASSSTFGDYYF.

The chain couples TRBV12-3 or TRBV12-4 to TRBJ1-6; tentatively, D is TRBD1 (5 bases). The ends were cut back, 2 bases at V and 9 bases at J, with 11 bases in the middle. The CDR3 loop spans 14 amino acids. CDR3 residues: CASSLRQGRSPLHF. CDR3 nucleotides: TGTGCCAGCAGTTTACGTCAGGGACGTTCACCCCTCCACTTT.